These 5 T cell receptor beta chains share one sample of origin, sequenced in a study of Ad26.COV2.S vaccination and SARS-CoV-2 variants. Sequencing was performed with immunoSEQ multiplex PCR; in TCRdb, only in-frame clones are kept and a portion is missing. Of approximately 450,000 clones listed, over 75% are singletons. The treatment was: some 19 received Ad26.COV2.S at low or high dose, single or two shots; roughly 5 received placebo; per-sample allocation not given. Following the first vaccine or placebo injection, samples were taken on day 63. Sequenced material: peripheral blood, taken in a trial of Ad26.COV2.S vaccine versus placebo. The receptors were sampled from a person aged 18-60 years who received the Ad26.COV2.S COVID-19 vaccine or a placebo.

This chain uses TRBV4-3 with TRBJ1-4, with D perhaps TRBD1 (5 bases). Germline-derived CDR1 and CDR2 are LGHNA and YSLEER. V was shortened by 0 bases and J by 8 bases, with 19 bases between the two germline ends. This CDR3 is 17 amino acids long. Here the CDR3 DNA reads TGCGCCAGCAGCCAAGAAAGGTTCAGACAGTTTCGAGAAAAACTGTTTTTT. Residues: CASSQERFRQFREKLFF.

V and J are TRBV28 and TRBJ1-5; tentatively, D is TRBD1 (6 bases). There are 13 residues in the CDR3. V gave up 7 bases and J gave up 7 bases, with 14 bases separating them. Germline-derived CDR1 and CDR2 are MDHEN and SYDVKM. Here the CDR3 reads CASNREIEQPQHF. For the CDR3, the DNA is TGTGCCAGCAACAGGGAAATAGAACAGCCCCAGCATTTT.

In this sample, this clone turned up a few times. This chain links TRBV7-2 with TRBJ2-7; D gene ambiguous. V gave up 4 bases and J gave up 3 bases, with 10 bases separating them. This CDR3 has 13 amino acids. Germline CDR1 and CDR2: SGHTA and FQGNSA. The CDR3 nucleotides are TGTGCCAGCAGCTCCTCCGGGTTCTACGAGCAGTACTTC. It specifies CASSSSGFYEQYF.

The rearrangement links TRBV29-1 to TRBJ1-2; D gene unclear. CDR3 length equals 14 residues. Germline V gives CDR1 SQVTM, CDR2 ANQGSEA. Trimming removed 0 bases from V and 8 bases from J, with 16 bases in between. The CDR3 nucleotides read TGCAGCGTTGAAGATTCCCTCATACGGGGAGGCTACACCTTC. It codes for CSVEDSLIRGGYTF. The whole variable domain, filled in from reference TRBV29-1 and TRBJ1-2, reads SAVISQKPSRDICQRGTSLTIQCQVDSQVTMMFWYRQQPGQSLTLIATANQGSEATYESGFVIDKFPISRPNLTFSTLTVSNMSPEDSSIYLCSVEDSLIRGGYTFGSGTRLTVV.

This clone was recorded a few times. The chain carries TRBV10-3 and TRBJ1-5, with D perhaps TRBD1 (6 bases). V lost 11 bases and J lost 6, with 17 bases in between. Germline V gives CDR1 ENHRY, CDR2 SYGVKD. The CDR3 has 13 residues. Written as DNA, the CDR3 is TGTGCCGTAAGTGGGGGGGCCGGTCAGCCCCAGCATTTT. Its protein is CAVSGGAGQPQHF.